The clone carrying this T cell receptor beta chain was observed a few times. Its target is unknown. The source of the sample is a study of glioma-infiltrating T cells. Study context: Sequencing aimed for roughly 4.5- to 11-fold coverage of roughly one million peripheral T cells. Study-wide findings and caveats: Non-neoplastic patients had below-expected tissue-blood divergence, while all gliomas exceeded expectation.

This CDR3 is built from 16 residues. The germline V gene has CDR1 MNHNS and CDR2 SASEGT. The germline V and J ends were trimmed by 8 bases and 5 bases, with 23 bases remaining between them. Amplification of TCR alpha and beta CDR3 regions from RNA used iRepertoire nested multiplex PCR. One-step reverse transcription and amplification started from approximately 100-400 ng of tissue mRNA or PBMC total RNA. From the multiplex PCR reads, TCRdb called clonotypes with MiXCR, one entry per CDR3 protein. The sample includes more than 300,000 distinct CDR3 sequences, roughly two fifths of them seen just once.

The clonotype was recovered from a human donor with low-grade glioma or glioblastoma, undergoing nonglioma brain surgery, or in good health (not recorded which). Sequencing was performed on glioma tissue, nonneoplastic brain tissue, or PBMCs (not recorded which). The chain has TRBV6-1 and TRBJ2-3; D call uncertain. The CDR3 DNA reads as TGTGCCAGCGGCCCAAGGAGCCCCAGATCGGGAGATACGCAGTATTTT. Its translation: CASGPRSPRSGDTQYF.